The next 13 T cell receptor beta chains were all read from a single sample in a study of T cell repertoires in cytomegalovirus infection. These TCRs' antigens remain unknown. TCRdb passed the reads through MiXCR, listing each CDR3 protein once. Seen here are about 340,000 distinct CDR3 sequences, around 29% observed once, and the top ten hold around 19%. The sequences come from cultured PBMCs, collected from culture after CMV antigen stimulation. These receptors originate from a human donor in good health (CMV status not recorded). Some clones in this sample may be carry-over from other donors' samples.

This clonotype was seen repeatedly, ten times or more. The chain has TRBV9 and TRBJ1-5; TRBD1 aligns across 7 bases. J gave up 4 bases and V 4 bases, and 8 bases lay outside the gene matches. The CDR3 runs to 15 residues. Looked up from germline, CDR1 is SGDLS and CDR2 is YYNGEE. This chain's CDR3 is CASSPGTAQNQPQHF. DNA for the CDR3: TGTGCCAGCAGCCCAGGGACAGCCCAAAATCAGCCCCAGCATTTT.

For the CDR3, the DNA is TGTGCCAGCAGCCAAGCCCTGACCGCTTTCTTT. Amino acid sequence: CASSQALTAFF. The chain combines TRBV3-1 with TRBJ1-1; unclear D gene. The CDR3 extends over 11 amino acids. V lost 1 base, J lost 11 bases, and 8 bases lay in between. Germline CDR1 is LGHDT and CDR2 is YNNKEL (reference sequence).

This clonotype was detected a few times. The chain is built from TRBV20-1 and TRBJ2-3; a possible D gene is TRBD1 (5 bases). Germline CDR1 DFQATT, CDR2 SNEGSKA (reference sequence). Trimming left V 3 bases short and J 0 bases short, with 16 bases between. This CDR3 contains 16 residues. In DNA, the CDR3 is TGCAGTGCTAGTAGGGGCGCGGCGTCTAGCACAGATACGCAGTATTTT. Translated, it gives CSASRGAASSTDTQYF.

The chain employs TRBV20-1 and TRBJ2-5, with D maybe TRBD2 (5 bases). V gave up 3 bases and J gave up 3 bases, with 11 bases separating them. The CDR3 loop spans 13 amino acids. CDR1 DFQATT and CDR2 SNEGSKA come from the germline V gene (reference sequence). This chain's CDR3 is CSARDLGEETQYF. The CDR3 DNA sequence: TGCAGTGCTAGGGACTTGGGAGAAGAGACCCAGTACTTC.

The rearrangement links TRBV19 to TRBJ1-4; the match to TRBD1 covers 8 bases. The CDR3 spans 17 residues. Looked up from germline, CDR1 is LNHDA and CDR2 is SQIVND (reference sequence). V trimming: 5 bases; J trimming: 8 bases; junction bases outside the gene matches: 16. CDR3 sequence: CASSLPRADRGIEKLFF. The CDR3 coding sequence is TGTGCCAGTAGTCTCCCTCGGGCCGACAGGGGAATAGAAAAACTGTTTTTT.

The chain couples TRBV11-2 to TRBJ1-2; D not resolved. Germline CDR1 is SGHAT and CDR2 is FQNNGV. V lost 1 base, J lost 5 bases, and 14 bases lay in between. The CDR3 has 15 amino acids. Here the CDR3 DNA reads TGTGCCAGCAGCTTAGGCGAAGGACGGACTTATGGCTACACCTTC. Its translation: CASSLGEGRTYGYTF. The full variable domain, in which reference TRBV11-2 and TRBJ1-2 provide the parts outside the CDR3, is EAGVAQSPRYKIIEKRQSVAFWCNPISGHATLYWYQQILGQGPKLLIQFQNNGVVDDSQLPKDRFSAERLKGVDSTLKIQPAKLEDSAVYLCASSLGEGRTYGYTFGSGTRLTVV.

The chain joins TRBV28 to TRBJ1-5, with D possibly being TRBD1 (5 bases). This CDR3 region has 13 residues. V lost 8 bases and J 4 bases, leaving 12 bases between the germline ends. Germline loops: CDR1 MDHEN, CDR2 SYDVKM. CDR3 nucleotide sequence: TGTGCCAGCGCCGGGACGGGGAATCAGCCCCAGCATTTT. Translation: CASAGTGNQPQHF.

V and J are TRBV24-1 and TRBJ2-2; perhaps TRBD2 as D (5 bases). CDR1 KGHDR and CDR2 SFDVKD come from the germline V gene. This CDR3 is 15 amino acids long. Trimming removed 7 bases from V and 3 bases from J, with 14 bases in between. For the CDR3, the DNA is TGTGCCACCAGCTTAACTAGGCAGGACACCGGGGAGCTGTTTTTT. As protein: CATSLTRQDTGELFF.

The chain's CDR3 is CASSRRGEGAAYEQYF. CDR3 coding DNA: TGTGCCAGCAGTCGACGCGGGGAGGGAGCCGCCTACGAGCAGTACTTC. This chain uses TRBV6-1 with TRBJ2-7, with 7 positions matching TRBD2. The CDR3 is 16 amino acids. The trim removed 5 bases at V and 2 bases at J, leaving 12 bases unmatched. Germline CDR1 reads MNHNS; CDR2 reads SASEGT.

This clonotype appeared a few times. The chain recombines TRBV12-3 or TRBV12-4 with TRBJ2-6; 8 bases map to TRBD2. The length of the CDR3 is 17 residues. The J segment lost 2 bases and the V segment lost 3 bases, leaving 6 bases of the junction unmatched. The CDR3 coding sequence is TGTGCCAGCAGTTTGGCGGCGGGGGGCCCTGGGGCCAACGTCCTGACTTTC. It specifies CASSLAAGGPGANVLTF.

V gene TRBV6-1 combines with J gene TRBJ1-5, with D possibly being TRBD1 (6 bases). V gave up 8 bases and J gave up 0 bases, with 11 bases separating them. In germline, CDR1 is MNHNS, CDR2 SASEGT. The CDR3 sequence is 14 residues long. The CDR3 is CASQGGYSNQPQHF. CDR3 bases: TGTGCCAGCCAAGGGGGGTATAGCAATCAGCCCCAGCATTTT.

This clonotype turned up a few times. The chain joins TRBV6-6 to TRBJ1-6; TRBD1 agrees at 7 bases. Looked up from germline, CDR1 is MNHNY and CDR2 is SVGAGI (reference sequence). The CDR3 spans 15 residues. The J segment lost 5 bases and the V segment lost 5 bases, leaving 6 bases of the junction unmatched. This CDR3 reads CASSRQGTDNSPLHF. CDR3 bases: TGTGCCAGCAGTCGACAGGGAACTGATAATTCACCCCTCCACTTT.

This sequence joins TRBV12-3 or TRBV12-4 and TRBJ1-2; D might be TRBD1 (6 bases). The V gene lost 1 base and the J gene lost 6 bases, with 12 bases spanning the gap. CDR3 size: 14 residues. This chain's CDR3 is CASSLGSRTDGYTF. The CDR3 DNA reads TGTGCCAGCAGTTTAGGATCCCGGACAGATGGCTACACCTTC.